This TCR beta chain was identified during a study of cytomegalovirus exposure and HLA in healthy donors. General study findings and limits: Later analysis suggested links between common viral pathogens and several top significant clusters.

This clone was seen only once. What it binds is not known. Germline-derived CDR1 and CDR2 are LNHNV and YYDKDF (reference sequence). The CDR3 runs 14 residues. Trimming shortened V by 3 bases and J by 6 bases, and 13 bases separated the two germline ends. The PCR employed 60 Vbeta primers together with 13 Jbeta primers. The assay was immunoSEQ multiplex PCR, and TCRdb's table has in-frame clones only and misses some. Altogether about 190,000 clones are present, 75% to 90% being singletons, with the ten largest covering less than 0.4%. The receptor's source is a woman aged 25 to 39 in good health and CMV-seronegative. The sample consisted of PBMCs. The V call is TRBV15, the J call TRBJ2-3; tentatively, D is TRBD2 (6 bases). CDR3 DNA: TGTGCCACCAGCAGGGGACTCCTCGGTGATACGCAGTATTTT. Protein sequence: CATSRGLLGDTQYF.